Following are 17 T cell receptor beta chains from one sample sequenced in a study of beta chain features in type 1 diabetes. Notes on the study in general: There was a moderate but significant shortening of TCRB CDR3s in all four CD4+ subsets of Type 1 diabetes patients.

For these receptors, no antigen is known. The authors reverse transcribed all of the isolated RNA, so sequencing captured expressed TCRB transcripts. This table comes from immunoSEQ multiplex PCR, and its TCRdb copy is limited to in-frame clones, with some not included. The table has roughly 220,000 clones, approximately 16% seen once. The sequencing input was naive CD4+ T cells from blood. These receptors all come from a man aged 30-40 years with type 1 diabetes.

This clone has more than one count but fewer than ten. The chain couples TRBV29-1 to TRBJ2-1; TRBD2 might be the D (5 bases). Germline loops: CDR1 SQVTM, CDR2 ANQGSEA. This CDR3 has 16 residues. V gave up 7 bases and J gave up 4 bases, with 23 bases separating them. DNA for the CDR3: TGCAGCGCCGGACCGGGGAGCCTGATCCCTTACAATGAGCAGTTCTTC. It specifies CSAGPGSLIPYNEQFF.

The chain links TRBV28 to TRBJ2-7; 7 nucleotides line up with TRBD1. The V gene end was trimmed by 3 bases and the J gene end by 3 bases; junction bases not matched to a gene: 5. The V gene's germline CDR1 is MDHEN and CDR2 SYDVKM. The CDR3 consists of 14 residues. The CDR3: CASSFATGYYEQYF. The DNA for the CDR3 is TGTGCCAGCAGTTTTGCGACAGGGTACTACGAGCAGTACTTC. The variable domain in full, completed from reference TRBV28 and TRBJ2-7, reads DVKVTQSSRYLVKRTGEKVFLECVQDMDHENMFWYRQDPGLGLRLIYFSYDVKMKEKGDIPEGYSVSREKKERFSLILESASTNQTSMYLCASSFATGYYEQYFGPGTRLTVT.

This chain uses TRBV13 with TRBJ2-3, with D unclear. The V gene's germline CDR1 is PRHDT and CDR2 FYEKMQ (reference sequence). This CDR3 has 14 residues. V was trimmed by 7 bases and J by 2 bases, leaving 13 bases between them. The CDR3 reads CASIELLSTDTQYF. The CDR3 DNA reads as TGTGCCAGCATAGAGCTTCTCTCCACAGATACGCAGTATTTT.

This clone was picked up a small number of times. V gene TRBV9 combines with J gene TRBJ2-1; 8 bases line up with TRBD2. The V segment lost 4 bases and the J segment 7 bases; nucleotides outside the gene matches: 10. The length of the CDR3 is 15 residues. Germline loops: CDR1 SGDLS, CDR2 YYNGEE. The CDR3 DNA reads TGTGCCAGCAGCTTAGCGGGACCTTCCTGGAATGAGCAGTTCTTC. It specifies CASSLAGPSWNEQFF.

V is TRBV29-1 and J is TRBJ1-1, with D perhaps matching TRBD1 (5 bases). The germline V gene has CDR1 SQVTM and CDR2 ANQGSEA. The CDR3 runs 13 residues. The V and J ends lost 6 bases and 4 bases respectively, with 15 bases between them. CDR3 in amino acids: CSVDWGSGTEAFF. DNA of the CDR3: TGCAGCGTGGATTGGGGGAGCGGCACTGAAGCTTTCTTT. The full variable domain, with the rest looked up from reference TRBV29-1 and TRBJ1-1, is SAVISQKPSRDICQRGTSLTIQCQVDSQVTMMFWYRQQPGQSLTLIATANQGSEATYESGFVIDKFPISRPNLTFSTLTVSNMSPEDSSIYLCSVDWGSGTEAFFGQGTRLTVV.

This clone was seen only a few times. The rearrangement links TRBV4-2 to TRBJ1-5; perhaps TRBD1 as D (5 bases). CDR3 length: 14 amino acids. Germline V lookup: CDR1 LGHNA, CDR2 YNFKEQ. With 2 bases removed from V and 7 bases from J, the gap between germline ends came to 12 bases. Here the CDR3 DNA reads TGTGCCAGCAGCCAACCTGGTCGGGGCCAGCCCCAGCATTTT. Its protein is CASSQPGRGQPQHF.

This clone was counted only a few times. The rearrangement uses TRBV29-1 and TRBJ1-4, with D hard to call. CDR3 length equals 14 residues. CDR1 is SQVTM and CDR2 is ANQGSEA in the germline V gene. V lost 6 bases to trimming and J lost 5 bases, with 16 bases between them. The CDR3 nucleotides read TGCAGCGTATCAAAACTGAATAACAATGAAAAACTGTTTTTT. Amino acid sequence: CSVSKLNNNEKLFF.

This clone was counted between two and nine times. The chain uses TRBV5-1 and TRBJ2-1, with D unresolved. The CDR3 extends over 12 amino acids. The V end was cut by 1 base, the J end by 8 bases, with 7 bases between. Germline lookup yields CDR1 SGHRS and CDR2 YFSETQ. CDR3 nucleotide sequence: TGCGCCAGCAGCTTGTCATGGGATGAGCAGTTCTTC. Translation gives CASSLSWDEQFF.

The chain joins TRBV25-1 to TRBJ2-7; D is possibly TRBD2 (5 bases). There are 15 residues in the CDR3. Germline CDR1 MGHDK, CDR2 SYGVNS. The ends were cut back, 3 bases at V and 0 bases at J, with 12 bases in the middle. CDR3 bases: TGTGCCAGCAGTGACCCTAGACTATTCTCCTACGAGCAGTACTTC. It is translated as CASSDPRLFSYEQYF.

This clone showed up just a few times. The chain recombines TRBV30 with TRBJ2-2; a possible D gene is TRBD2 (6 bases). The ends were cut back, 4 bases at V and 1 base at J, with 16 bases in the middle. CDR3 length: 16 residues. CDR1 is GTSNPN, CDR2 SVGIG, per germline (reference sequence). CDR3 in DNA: TGTGCCTGGAATAATTGGGGGGTGGAGAACACCGGGGAGCTGTTTTTT. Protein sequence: CAWNNWGVENTGELFF.

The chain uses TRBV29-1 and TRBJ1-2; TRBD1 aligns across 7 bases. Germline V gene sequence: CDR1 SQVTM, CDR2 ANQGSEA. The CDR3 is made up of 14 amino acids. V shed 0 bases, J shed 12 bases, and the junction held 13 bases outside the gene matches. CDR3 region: CSVEDPREQGFHTF. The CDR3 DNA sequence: TGCAGCGTTGAAGACCCTCGGGAACAGGGGTTCCACACCTTC.

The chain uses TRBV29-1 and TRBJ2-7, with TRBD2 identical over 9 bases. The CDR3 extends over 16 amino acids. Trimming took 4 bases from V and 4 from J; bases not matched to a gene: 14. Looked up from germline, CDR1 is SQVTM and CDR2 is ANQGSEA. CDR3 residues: CSVAEIAGAAGYEQYF. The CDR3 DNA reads TGCAGCGTTGCTGAGATAGCGGGAGCTGCAGGGTACGAGCAGTACTTC.

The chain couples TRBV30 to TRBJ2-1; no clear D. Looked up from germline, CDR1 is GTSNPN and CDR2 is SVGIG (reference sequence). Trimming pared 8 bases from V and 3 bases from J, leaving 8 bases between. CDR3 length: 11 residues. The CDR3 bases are TGTGCCCGGTCGTACTACAATGAGCAGTTCTTC. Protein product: CARSYYNEQFF.

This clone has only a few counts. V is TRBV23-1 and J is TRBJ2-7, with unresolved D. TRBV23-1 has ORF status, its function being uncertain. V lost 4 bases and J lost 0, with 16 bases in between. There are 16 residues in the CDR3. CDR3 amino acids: CASSRQVTYSSYEQYF. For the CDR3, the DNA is TGCGCCAGCAGTCGACAAGTGACTTATAGCTCCTACGAGCAGTACTTC.

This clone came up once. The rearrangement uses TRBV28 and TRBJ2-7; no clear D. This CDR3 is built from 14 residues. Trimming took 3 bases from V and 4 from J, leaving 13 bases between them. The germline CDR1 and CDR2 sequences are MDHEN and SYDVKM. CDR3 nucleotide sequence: TGTGCCAGCAGTTTCACCCGGGCGAAATACGAGCAGTACTTC. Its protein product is CASSFTRAKYEQYF.

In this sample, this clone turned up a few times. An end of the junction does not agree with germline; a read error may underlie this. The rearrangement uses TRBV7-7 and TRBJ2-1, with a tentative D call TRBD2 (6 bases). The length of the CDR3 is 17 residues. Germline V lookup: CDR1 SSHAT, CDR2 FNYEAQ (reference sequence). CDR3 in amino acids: CASSLDLGGFVDNEQFF. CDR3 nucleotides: TGTGCTAGCAGCTTGGATCTGGGAGGATTCGTAGACAATGAGCAGTTCTTC. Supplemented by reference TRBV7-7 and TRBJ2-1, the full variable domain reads GAGVSQSPRYKVTKRGQDVTLRCDPISSHATLYWYQQALGQGPEFLTYFNYEAQPDKSGLPSDRFSAERPEGSISTLTIQRTEQRDSAMYRCASSLDLGGFVDNEQFFGPGTRLTVL.

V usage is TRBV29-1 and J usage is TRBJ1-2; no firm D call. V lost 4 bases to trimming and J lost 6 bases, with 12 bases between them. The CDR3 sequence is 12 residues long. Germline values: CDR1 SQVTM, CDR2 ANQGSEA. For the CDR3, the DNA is TGCAGCGTTGTTGTCAGAGCGGATGGCTACACCTTC. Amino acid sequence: CSVVVRADGYTF.